This T cell receptor beta chain was identified during a study of cytomegalovirus exposure and HLA in healthy donors. PCR primers comprised 60 Vbeta and 13 Jbeta primers. The method was immunoSEQ multiplex PCR; TCRdb's version includes in-frame clones alone and lacks a portion of them. The sample comprises under 95,000 clones, 60% to 85% of which are singletons, and 1.1% rests with the top ten. The germline CDR1 and CDR2 sequences are LNHDA and SQIVND (reference sequence). Trimming removed 8 bases from V and 2 bases from J; junction bases left unmatched: 8. The CDR3 extends over 15 amino acids. Sequenced material: PBMCs. The TCR comes from a male donor in good health and CMV-seronegative. This rearrangement joins TRBV19 to TRBJ1-5; 8 bases map to TRBD1. CDR3 loop: CASHYTGGGNQPQHF. The CDR3 DNA reads TGTGCCAGTCACTATACAGGGGGAGGCAATCAGCCCCAGCATTTT.